This paragraph covers one T cell receptor beta chain sequence. The target antigen is unknown. The junction departs from germline at one end; a sequencing error may be responsible. The entry originates in a study of blood T cells in healthy people across ages. Overall study results and limits: Older age went with lower TCR beta diversity per million T cells, in a roughly linear way. Since the PBMCs were unsorted, naive and antigen-experienced cells could not be conclusively compared.

CDR3 length equals 15 residues. The germline CDR1 and CDR2 sequences are SGHDN and FVKESK. A sample-barcoded 5' primer and a J-beta primer mix were used in a second PCR of about 7 to 12 cycles. TCRdb passed the 5' RACE reads through MiXCR, listing each CDR3 protein once. The sample contains 1.5 million or so distinct CDR3 sequences, 35% to 45% of which appear only once. The TCR comes from a woman in her late teens or twenties in good health. What was sequenced was blood. The chain links TRBV14 to TRBJ2-4; 9 nucleotides agree with TRBD2. The CDR3 loop is CASSQEGLAKNIHYF. DNA of the CDR3: TGTGCCAGCAGCCAAGAGGGACTAGCCAAAAACATTCATTACTTC.